The 22 T cell receptor beta chains given below trace back to one sample, sequenced in a study of blood T cells in healthy people across ages. Together with a sample-barcoded 5' primer, a J-beta primer mix was included in a second PCR lasting roughly 7 to 11 cycles. TCRdb recomputed calls from the 5' RACE reads with MiXCR, one row per CDR3 protein. The profile shows more than 700,000 distinct CDR3 sequences, approximately 55% of them singletons. Specimen: blood. The receptors originated from an elderly man in good health.

The chain couples TRBV7-2 to TRBJ2-3; TRBD1 is a possible D gene (5 bases). The germline CDR1 and CDR2 sequences are SGHTA and FQGNSA. This CDR3 has 15 amino acids. Trimming cost V 4 bases and J 3 bases, with 14 bases left between them. CDR3 nucleotide sequence: TGTGCCAGCAGCTCTAAGGGGAAGGGAACAGATACGCAGTATTTT. It yields the protein CASSSKGKGTDTQYF.

The V call is TRBV9, the J call TRBJ1-4; TRBD1 is a possible D gene (5 bases). In germline, CDR1 is SGDLS, CDR2 YYNGEE. Trimming cost V 0 bases and J 3 bases, with 15 bases left between them. This CDR3 is 17 amino acids long. This CDR3 reads CASSVAQGRGANEKLFF. CDR3 bases: TGTGCCAGCAGCGTAGCTCAAGGGAGAGGGGCTAATGAAAAACTGTTTTTT.

This rearrangement joins TRBV6-5 to TRBJ2-3; D not certain. The CDR3 length is 12 residues. CDR1 is MNHEY and CDR2 is SVGAGI in the germline V gene. Trimming left V 5 bases short and J 4 bases short, with 7 bases between. The CDR3 here is CASSRAADTQYF. The CDR3 DNA reads as TGTGCCAGCAGTCGGGCTGCAGATACGCAGTATTTT.

In this sample, this clonotype turned up a few times. DNA of the CDR3: TGCAGTGCGCAACAGGGGCCCTACGAGCAGTACTTC. Encoded protein: CSAQQGPYEQYF. The J gene is TRBJ2-7, the V gene TRBV20-1; 7 positions match TRBD1. With 6 bases clipped from V and 2 bases from J, the junction kept 4 bases outside the gene matches. There are 12 residues in the CDR3. Looked up from germline, CDR1 is DFQATT and CDR2 is SNEGSKA (reference sequence).

V and J are TRBV2 and TRBJ1-4, with D possibly matching TRBD1 (6 bases). V was trimmed by 6 bases and J by 5 bases, leaving 10 bases between them. There are 13 residues in the CDR3. Germline V gives CDR1 SNHLY, CDR2 FYNNEI. The CDR3 region is CASRGGQNEKLFF. The DNA of the CDR3 is TGTGCCAGCAGGGGAGGACAGAATGAAAAACTGTTTTTT.

For this clonotype: The junction departs from the called germline gene at one end, perhaps through a read error. The chain recombines TRBV11-2 with TRBJ2-7; 11 bases line up with TRBD2. The CDR3 is 15 amino acids. CDR1 and CDR2 from the germline V gene are SGHAT and FQNNGV. This chain's CDR3 is CANSRPLAGVYEQYF. CDR3 bases: TGTGCCAACAGCCGTCCACTAGCGGGAGTTTACGAGCAGTACTTC. Variable domain in full (rest from reference TRBV11-2 and TRBJ2-7): EAGVAQSPRYKIIEKRQSVAFWCNPISGHATLYWYQQILGQGPKLLIQFQNNGVVDDSQLPKDRFSAERLKGVDSTLKIQPAKLEDSAVYLCANSRPLAGVYEQYFGPGTRLTVT.

The chain uses TRBV2 and TRBJ1-6, with D uncertain. Germline lookup yields CDR1 SNHLY and CDR2 FYNNEI. The CDR3 spans 15 residues. Trimming took off 2 bases at V and 5 bases at J, with 10 bases between the two ends. CDR3 protein: CASSETRGNNSPLHF. Written as DNA, the CDR3 is TGTGCCAGCAGTGAAACTCGGGGTAATAATTCACCCCTCCACTTT.

CDR3 residues: CSAPSGTSGSFVSYNEQFF. DNA for the CDR3: TGCAGCGCCCCCTCCGGGACTAGCGGGAGTTTTGTCTCCTACAATGAGCAGTTCTTC. The chain recombines TRBV29-1 with TRBJ2-1; 14 bases line up with TRBD2. V gave up 7 bases and J gave up 0 bases; unmatched junction bases: 14. Germline V gene data show CDR1 as SQVTM and CDR2 as ANQGSEA. This CDR3 contains 19 residues.

This chain uses TRBV2 with TRBJ2-7; 13 nucleotides line up with TRBD2. Germline CDR1 and CDR2: SNHLY and FYNNEI. The CDR3 totals 16 residues. V was clipped by 4 bases and J by 7 bases; unmatched bases: 10. This CDR3 reads CASSGTSGRATNEQYF. The CDR3 DNA follows: TGTGCCAGCAGTGGAACTAGCGGGAGGGCCACCAATGAGCAGTACTTC.

This CDR3 is CSVRRGVNSYNEQFF. The CDR3 DNA reads TGCAGCGTTCGCAGAGGAGTAAACTCCTACAATGAGCAGTTCTTC. V usage is TRBV29-1 and J usage is TRBJ2-1; D gene ambiguous. Germline V gene data show CDR1 as SQVTM and CDR2 as ANQGSEA. This CDR3 has 15 residues. Trimming took off 5 bases at V and 0 bases at J, with 14 bases between the two ends.

The gene calls are TRBV24-1 and TRBJ2-3, with 11 bases aligning to TRBD1. The CDR3 covers 13 residues. Germline V CDR1 and CDR2: KGHDR, SFDVKD. The junction had 1 base not matched to a gene; V was cut back by 7 bases and J by 5 bases. This chain's CDR3 is CATRGQGGDTQYF. CDR3 coding DNA: TGTGCCACCAGGGGACAGGGGGGAGATACGCAGTATTTT.

The chain carries TRBV7-9 and TRBJ2-3; 7 bases line up with TRBD1. The CDR3 runs to 15 residues. After removal of 7 bases from V and 2 bases from J, the junction contained 9 bases not matched to a gene. Germline values: CDR1 SEHNR, CDR2 FQNEAQ (reference sequence). The CDR3 sequence: CASTEGAAVTDTQYF. The CDR3 region has the DNA TGTGCCAGCACCGAGGGGGCGGCCGTCACAGATACGCAGTATTTT.

The rearrangement joins TRBV5-1 to TRBJ2-3; D remains ambiguous. The CDR3 extends over 14 amino acids. V was clipped by 3 bases and J by 6 bases, with 14 bases between them. From germline, CDR1 is SGHRS and CDR2 YFSETQ. In DNA, the CDR3 is TGCGCCAGCAGCTGGGTCCTCCTTAGGGATACGCAGTATTTT. It yields the protein CASSWVLLRDTQYF.

J is TRBJ2-5 and V is TRBV6-2 or TRBV6-3, with 9 bases lining up with TRBD2. The V segment lost 0 bases and the J segment 3 bases; nucleotides outside the gene matches: 8. The CDR3 is 17 residues long. Germline assignment: CDR1 MNHEY and CDR2 SVGEGT. In DNA form, the CDR3 reads TGTGCCAGCAGTTACTCCTGGCTAGCGGGAAGAGAAGAGACCCAGTACTTC. Translation gives CASSYSWLAGREETQYF.

The chain is built from TRBV29-1 and TRBJ2-7; 12 bases match TRBD2. The germline V gene has CDR1 SQVTM and CDR2 ANQGSEA. The CDR3 runs 14 residues. Losses at the gene ends were 5 bases for V and 2 bases for J; bases not matched to a gene: 4. CDR3 nucleotides: TGCAGCGTTTATGGACTAGCGGGGACCTACGAGCAGTACTTC. It encodes CSVYGLAGTYEQYF.

This clonotype was seen many times. The chain uses TRBV7-3 and TRBJ2-1; 13 bases fit TRBD2. The germline gives CDR1 SGHTA, CDR2 FQGTGA. There are 16 residues in the CDR3. Unmatched junction bases numbered 9, after V lost 5 bases and J lost 8 bases. The CDR3 DNA sequence: TGTGCCAGCAGCCAAAGGACTAGCGGGAGTAAGGATGAGCAGTTCTTC. This encodes CASSQRTSGSKDEQFF.

In its sample, this clonotype was seen a few times. V gene TRBV10-1 combines with J gene TRBJ2-1, with 9 nucleotides matching TRBD2. The CDR3 is 16 amino acids. After removal of 4 bases from V and 8 bases from J, the junction contained 12 bases not matched to a gene. CDR1 WNHNN and CDR2 SYGVQD come from the germline V gene (reference sequence). The CDR3 region is CASSGHRREGRDEQFF. In DNA form, the CDR3 reads TGCGCCAGCAGTGGCCATCGGCGGGAGGGCCGCGATGAGCAGTTCTTC.

The rearrangement uses TRBV18 and TRBJ2-1; 7 nucleotides match TRBD2. This CDR3 spans 14 amino acids. V lost 4 bases, J lost 9 bases, and 9 bases stayed unmatched. Germline-derived CDR1 and CDR2 are KGHSH and LQKENI. The CDR3 reads CASSHGGSWGEQFF. The CDR3 DNA sequence: TGTGCCAGCTCACACGGCGGGAGTTGGGGTGAGCAGTTCTTC.

For this clonotype: At one end the junction does not follow the germline gene, possibly because of a read error. The chain has TRBV7-8 and TRBJ2-7, with 8 bases aligning to TRBD1. The V gene's germline CDR1 is SGHVS and CDR2 FQNEAQ. This CDR3 spans 14 amino acids. CDR3 nucleotides: TGTGCCAGCAGCGTAGCAGGGGGCAAGGACGAGCAGTACTTC. Translation gives CASSVAGGKDEQYF.

The gene calls are TRBV27 and TRBJ2-7, with 10 nucleotides matching TRBD2. V was clipped by 5 bases and J by 2 bases; unmatched bases: 6. This CDR3 is 15 amino acids long. Germline CDR1 and CDR2: MNHEY and SMNVEV (reference sequence). CDR3 DNA: TGTGCCAGCAGTCCACTAGCGGGATCCCCCTACGAGCAGTACTTC. This codes for CASSPLAGSPYEQYF.

Turning to this clonotype: Germline is not matched at one junction end, which may reflect a read error. This chain uses TRBV28 with TRBJ2-7; 9 bases fit TRBD1. Looked up from germline, CDR1 is MDHEN and CDR2 is SYDVKM. The CDR3 runs 15 residues. The CDR3 region has the DNA TGTGCTAGCAGTTGGGACAGGGATAACTCCTACGAGCAGTACTTC. Protein sequence: CASSWDRDNSYEQYF. Drawing the rest from reference TRBV28 and TRBJ2-7, the complete variable domain is DVKVTQSSRYLVKRTGEKVFLECVQDMDHENMFWYRQDPGLGLRLIYFSYDVKMKEKGDIPEGYSVSREKKERFSLILESASTNQTSMYLCASSWDRDNSYEQYFGPGTRLTVT.

The chain uses TRBV2 and TRBJ2-7; TRBD2 matches at 9 bases. The junction had 5 bases not matched to a gene; V was cut back by 2 bases and J by 3 bases. CDR3 size: 15 residues. Germline V gives CDR1 SNHLY, CDR2 FYNNEI. This CDR3 reads CASSETVAGVYEQYF. CDR3 nucleotides: TGTGCCAGCAGTGAAACGGTAGCGGGAGTCTACGAGCAGTACTTC.